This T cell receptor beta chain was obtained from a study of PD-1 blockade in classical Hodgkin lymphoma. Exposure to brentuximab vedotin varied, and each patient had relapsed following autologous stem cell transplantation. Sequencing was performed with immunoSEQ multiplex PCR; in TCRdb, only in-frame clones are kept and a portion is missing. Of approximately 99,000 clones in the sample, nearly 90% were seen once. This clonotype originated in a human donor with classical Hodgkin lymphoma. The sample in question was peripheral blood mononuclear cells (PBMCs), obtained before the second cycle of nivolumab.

The CDR3 DNA reads TGTGCCAGCAGCATGGATCACTCCTACGAGCAGTACTTC. Amino acids: CASSMDHSYEQYF. This sequence joins TRBV5-4 and TRBJ2-7; D is uncertain. The V end lost 4 bases, the J end lost 0 bases, and 8 bases lay between the germline ends. Germline assignment: CDR1 SGHNT and CDR2 YYREEE (reference sequence). There are 13 residues in the CDR3.